Sequencing of this T cell receptor beta chain was carried out in a study of cytomegalovirus exposure and HLA in healthy donors. Turning to the study itself: Among 150 million to 200 million T cells, an earlier analysis found 117 million unique TCR beta sequences. Study observations and caveats: Associated with cytomegalovirus, according to the listing, were 150 to 200 TCR beta chains.

As to this clone: The antigen is unknown.

When sampled, the donors appeared nominally healthy, though they likely had unrecorded immune exposures. 13 Jbeta primers and 60 Vbeta primers were used for the PCR. Some clones are missing from TCRdb's copy, which holds only in-frame ones; the method was immunoSEQ multiplex PCR. The sample shows about 140,000 clones, around a tenth of them seen only once. This CDR3 contains 17 residues. Germline-derived CDR1 and CDR2 are SGHVS and FNYEAQ. Trimming at V came to 5 bases and at J to 4 bases, leaving 8 bases not matched to a gene. The chain joins TRBV7-6 to TRBJ2-3; the match to TRBD2 covers 14 bases. The TCR comes from a male donor in good health and CMV-seronegative. Sequenced sample: PBMCs. The CDR3 nucleotides are TGTGCCAGCAGCCTAGGGACTAGCGGGAGATTGGCAGATACGCAGTATTTT. Residues: CASSLGTSGRLADTQYF.